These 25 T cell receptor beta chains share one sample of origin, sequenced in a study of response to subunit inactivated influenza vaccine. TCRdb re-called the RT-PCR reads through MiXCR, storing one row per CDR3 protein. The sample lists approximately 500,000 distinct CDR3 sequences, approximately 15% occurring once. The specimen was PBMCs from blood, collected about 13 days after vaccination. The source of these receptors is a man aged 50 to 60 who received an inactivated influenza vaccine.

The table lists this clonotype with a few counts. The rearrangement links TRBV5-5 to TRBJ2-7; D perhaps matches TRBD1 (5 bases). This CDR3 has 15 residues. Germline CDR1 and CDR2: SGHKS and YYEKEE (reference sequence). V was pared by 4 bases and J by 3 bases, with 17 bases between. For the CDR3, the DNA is TGTGCCAGCAGCGACAGAGACCCCGAAGACTACGAGCAGTACTTC. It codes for CASSDRDPEDYEQYF.

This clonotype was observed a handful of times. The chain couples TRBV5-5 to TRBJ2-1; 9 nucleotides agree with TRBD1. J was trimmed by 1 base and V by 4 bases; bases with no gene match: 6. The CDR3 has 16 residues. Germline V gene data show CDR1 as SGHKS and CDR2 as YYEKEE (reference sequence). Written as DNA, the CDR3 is TGTGCCAGCAGCCATTTGACAGGGGGATCCTACAATGAGCAGTTCTTC. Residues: CASSHLTGGSYNEQFF.

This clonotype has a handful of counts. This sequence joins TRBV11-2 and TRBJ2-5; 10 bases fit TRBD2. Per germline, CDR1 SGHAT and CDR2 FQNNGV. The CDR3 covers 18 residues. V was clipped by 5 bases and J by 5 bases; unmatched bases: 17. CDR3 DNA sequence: TGTGCCAGCAGCCCGAGGGGGCCAGCGGGGGGGCCTGTTGAGACCCAGTACTTC. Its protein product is CASSPRGPAGGPVETQYF.

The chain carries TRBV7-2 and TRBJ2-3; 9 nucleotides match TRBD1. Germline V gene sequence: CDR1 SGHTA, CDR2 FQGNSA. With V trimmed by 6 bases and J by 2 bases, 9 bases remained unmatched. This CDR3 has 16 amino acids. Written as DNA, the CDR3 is TGTGCCAGCAGGGCCGCCGGGACAGGGTACACAGATACGCAGTATTTT. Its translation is CASRAAGTGYTDTQYF.

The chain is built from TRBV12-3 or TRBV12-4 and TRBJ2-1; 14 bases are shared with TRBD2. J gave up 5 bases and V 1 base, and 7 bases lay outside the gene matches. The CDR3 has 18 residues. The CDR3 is CASSLGTSGGPNDNEQFF. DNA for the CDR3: TGTGCCAGCAGTTTAGGGACTAGCGGGGGGCCCAATGACAATGAGCAGTTCTTC.

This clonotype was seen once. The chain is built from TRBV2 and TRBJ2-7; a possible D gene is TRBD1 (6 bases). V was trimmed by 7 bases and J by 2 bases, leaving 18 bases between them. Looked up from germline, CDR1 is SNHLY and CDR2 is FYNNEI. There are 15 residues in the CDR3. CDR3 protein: CASTQVWTAPYEQYF. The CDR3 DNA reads TGTGCCAGCACTCAAGTCTGGACAGCTCCCTACGAGCAGTACTTC.

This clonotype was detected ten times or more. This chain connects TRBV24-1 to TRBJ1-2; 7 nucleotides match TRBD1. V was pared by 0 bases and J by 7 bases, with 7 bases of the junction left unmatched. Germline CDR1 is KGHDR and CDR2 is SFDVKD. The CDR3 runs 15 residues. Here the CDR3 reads CATSDLRTGPGGYTF. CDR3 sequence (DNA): TGTGCCACCAGTGATTTGAGGACAGGACCTGGTGGCTACACCTTC.

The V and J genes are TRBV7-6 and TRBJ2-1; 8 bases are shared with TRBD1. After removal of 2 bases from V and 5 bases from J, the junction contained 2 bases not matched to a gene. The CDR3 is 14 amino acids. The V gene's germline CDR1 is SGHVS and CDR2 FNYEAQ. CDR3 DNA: TGTGCCAGCAGCTTAAAGACAGGGGACAATGAGCAGTTCTTC. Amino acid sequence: CASSLKTGDNEQFF.

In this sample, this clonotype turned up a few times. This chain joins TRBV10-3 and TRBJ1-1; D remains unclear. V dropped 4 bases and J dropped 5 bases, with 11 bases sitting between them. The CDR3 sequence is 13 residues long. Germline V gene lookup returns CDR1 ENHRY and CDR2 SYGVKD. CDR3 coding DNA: TGTGCCATCAGTGCCCCGGGCAGGACTGAAGCTTTCTTT. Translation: CAISAPGRTEAFF.

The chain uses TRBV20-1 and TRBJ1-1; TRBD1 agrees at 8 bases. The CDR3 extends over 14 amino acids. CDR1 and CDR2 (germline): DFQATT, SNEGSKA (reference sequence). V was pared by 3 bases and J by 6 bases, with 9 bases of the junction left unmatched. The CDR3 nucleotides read TGCAGTGCTAGTCGACCGGGACAGGAGGCTGAAGCTTTCTTT. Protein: CSASRPGQEAEAFF.

CDR3 nucleotide sequence: TGTGCCAGCAGTTTGGTCGGTGGCGCTGAAGCTTTCTTT. It translates to CASSLVGGAEAFF. V gene TRBV12-3 or TRBV12-4 combines with J gene TRBJ1-1; D call uncertain. V dropped 3 bases and J dropped 6 bases, with 11 bases sitting between them. The CDR3 is 13 residues long.

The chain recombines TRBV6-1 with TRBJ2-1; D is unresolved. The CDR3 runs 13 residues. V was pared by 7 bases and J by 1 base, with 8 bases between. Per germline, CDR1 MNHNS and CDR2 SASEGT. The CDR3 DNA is TGTGCCAGCACGGTGCAGTCCTACAATGAGCAGTTCTTC. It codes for CASTVQSYNEQFF.

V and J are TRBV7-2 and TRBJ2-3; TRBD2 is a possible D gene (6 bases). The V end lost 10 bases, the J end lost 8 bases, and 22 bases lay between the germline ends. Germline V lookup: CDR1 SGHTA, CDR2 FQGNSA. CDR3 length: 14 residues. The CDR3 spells CATKPTGTGGTQYF. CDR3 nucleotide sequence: TGTGCCACCAAGCCCACAGGAACCGGGGGTACGCAGTATTTT.

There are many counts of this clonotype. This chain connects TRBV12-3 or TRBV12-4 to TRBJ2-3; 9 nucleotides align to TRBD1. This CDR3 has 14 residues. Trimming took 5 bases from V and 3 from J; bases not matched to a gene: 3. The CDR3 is CASSTGTGTDTQYF. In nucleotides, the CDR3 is TGTGCCAGCAGTACCGGGACAGGGACAGATACGCAGTATTTT.

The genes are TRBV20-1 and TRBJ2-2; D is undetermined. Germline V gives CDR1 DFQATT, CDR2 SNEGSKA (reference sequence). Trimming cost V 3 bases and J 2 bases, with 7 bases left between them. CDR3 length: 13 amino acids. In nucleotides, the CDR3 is TGCAGTGCTAGTTTTCTAAACACCGGGGAGCTGTTTTTT. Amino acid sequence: CSASFLNTGELFF.

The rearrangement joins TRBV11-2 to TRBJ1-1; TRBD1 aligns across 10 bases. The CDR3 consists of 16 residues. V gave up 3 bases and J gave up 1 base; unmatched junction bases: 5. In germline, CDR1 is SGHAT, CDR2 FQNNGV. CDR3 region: CASSFPGQGKNTEAFF. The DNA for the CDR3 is TGTGCCAGCAGCTTCCCGGGACAGGGGAAGAACACTGAAGCTTTCTTT.

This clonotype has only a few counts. The CDR3 protein is CATSTGTVYNEQFF. As DNA, the CDR3 is TGTGCCACCAGCACCGGGACAGTTTACAATGAGCAGTTCTTC. The chain combines TRBV24-1 with TRBJ2-1; 7 positions match TRBD1. The CDR3 runs to 14 residues. V shed 7 bases, J shed 4 bases, and the junction held 6 bases outside the gene matches. Germline lookup yields CDR1 KGHDR and CDR2 SFDVKD.

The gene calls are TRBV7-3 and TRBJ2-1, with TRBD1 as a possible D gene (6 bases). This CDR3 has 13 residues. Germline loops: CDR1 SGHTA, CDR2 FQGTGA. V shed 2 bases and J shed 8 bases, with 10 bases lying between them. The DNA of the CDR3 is TGTGCCAGCAGCTTACAGGGGATCGATGAGCAGTTCTTC. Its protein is CASSLQGIDEQFF.

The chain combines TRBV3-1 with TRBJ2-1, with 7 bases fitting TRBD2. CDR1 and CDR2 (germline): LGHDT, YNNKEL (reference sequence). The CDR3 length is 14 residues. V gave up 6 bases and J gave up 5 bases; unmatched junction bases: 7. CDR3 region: CASRPRAGDNEQFF. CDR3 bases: TGTGCCAGCAGGCCCAGGGCGGGGGACAATGAGCAGTTCTTC.

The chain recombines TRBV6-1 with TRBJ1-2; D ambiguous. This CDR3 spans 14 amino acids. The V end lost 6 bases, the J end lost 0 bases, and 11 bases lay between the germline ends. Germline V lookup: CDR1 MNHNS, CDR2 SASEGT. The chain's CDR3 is CASRTQLSNYGYTF. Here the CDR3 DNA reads TGTGCCAGCAGAACGCAGTTATCTAACTATGGCTACACCTTC.

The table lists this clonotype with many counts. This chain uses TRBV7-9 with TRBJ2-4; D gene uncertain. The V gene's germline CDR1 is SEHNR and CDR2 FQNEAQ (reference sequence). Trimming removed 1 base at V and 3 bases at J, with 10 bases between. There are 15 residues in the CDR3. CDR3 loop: CASSLGTAGKNIQYF. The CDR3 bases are TGTGCCAGCAGCTTAGGAACGGCTGGCAAAAACATTCAGTACTTC.

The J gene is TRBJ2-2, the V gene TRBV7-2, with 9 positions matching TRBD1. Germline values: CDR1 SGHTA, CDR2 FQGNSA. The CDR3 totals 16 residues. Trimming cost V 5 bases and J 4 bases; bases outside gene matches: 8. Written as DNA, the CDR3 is TGTGCCAGCAGCCCTTGGGACAGGGAGTCCACCGGGGAGCTGTTTTTT. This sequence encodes CASSPWDRESTGELFF.

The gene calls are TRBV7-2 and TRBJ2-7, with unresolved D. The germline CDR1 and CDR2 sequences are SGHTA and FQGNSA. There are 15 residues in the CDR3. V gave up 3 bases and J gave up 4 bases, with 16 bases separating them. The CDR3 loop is CASSFLYTDTYEQYF. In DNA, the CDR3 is TGTGCCAGCAGCTTCCTTTATACAGACACTTACGAGCAGTACTTC.

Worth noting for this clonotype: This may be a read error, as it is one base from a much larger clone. In DNA form, the CDR3 reads TGTGCCAGCAGACGGGGGATTCAGCCCCAGCGTTTT. Translation gives CASRRGIQPQRF. The genes are TRBV28 and TRBJ1-5, with D maybe TRBD1 (5 bases). This CDR3 has 12 amino acids. In germline, CDR1 is MDHEN, CDR2 SYDVKM.

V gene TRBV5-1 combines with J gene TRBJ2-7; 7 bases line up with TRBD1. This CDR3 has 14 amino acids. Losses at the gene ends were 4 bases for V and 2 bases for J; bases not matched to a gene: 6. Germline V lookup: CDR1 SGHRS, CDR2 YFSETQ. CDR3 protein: CASSLWTGPYEQYF. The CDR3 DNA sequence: TGCGCCAGCAGCCTTTGGACAGGACCCTACGAGCAGTACTTC.